The 10 T cell receptor beta chains in this list originate from one sample, sequenced in a study of CD8 T cells in ankylosing spondylitis. These receptors have no identified antigens. TCRdb used MiXCR to reprocess the 5' RACE reads, holding one entry per CDR3 protein. Of some 220,000 distinct CDR3 sequences listed, 7.3% are singletons. General study points: Ankylosing spondylitis blood seemed to carry a telltale TCR beta motif made of about 8 highly homologous variants.

The source material was blood, either unsorted or a sorted T cell fraction (not recorded which). These receptors all come from a male donor with ankylosing spondylitis.

The V and J genes are TRBV6-5 and TRBJ2-5; 9 bases fit TRBD1. Germline V gives CDR1 MNHEY, CDR2 SVGAGI. The ends lost 5 bases at V and 5 bases at J; junction bases unmatched: 21. The CDR3 spans 19 residues. The CDR3 DNA reads TGTGCCAGCAGTCCTGCAGCCTTCCTAGGGACAGGGATTGGTGAGACCCAGTACTTC. It encodes CASSPAAFLGTGIGETQYF.

The gene calls are TRBV20-1 and TRBJ2-5, with 10 nucleotides matching TRBD2. The V gene end was trimmed by 5 bases and the J gene end by 4 bases; junction bases not matched to a gene: 7. Germline-derived CDR1 and CDR2 are DFQATT and SNEGSKA (reference sequence). This CDR3 has 14 residues. CDR3 loop: CSALAGDVGETQYF. In DNA, the CDR3 is TGCAGTGCTCTAGCGGGAGATGTGGGAGAGACCCAGTACTTC.

The V and J genes are TRBV5-5 and TRBJ2-2; TRBD2 might be the D (5 bases). Germline CDR1 SGHKS, CDR2 YYEKEE (reference sequence). CDR3 length equals 15 residues. Trimming shortened V by 2 bases and J by 4 bases, and 12 bases separated the two germline ends. CDR3 DNA sequence: TGTGCCAGCAGCTTTCCCAGCCGGGGCACCGGGGAGCTGTTTTTT. It is translated as CASSFPSRGTGELFF. Full variable domain (remainder filled in from reference TRBV5-5 and TRBJ2-2): DAGVTQSPTHLIKTRGQQVTLRCSPISGHKSVSWYQQVLGQGPQFIFQYYEKEERGRGNFPDRFSARQFPNYSSELNVNALLLGDSALYLCASSFPSRGTGELFFGEGSRLTVL.

This clonotype has ten or more counts. V and J are TRBV27 and TRBJ2-5; the D gene is possibly TRBD1 (5 bases). V lost 3 bases, J lost 4 bases, and 12 bases lay in between. Germline lookup yields CDR1 MNHEY and CDR2 SMNVEV (reference sequence). The CDR3 is 14 amino acids. The CDR3 region is CASSFQGSRETQYF. CDR3 nucleotides: TGTGCCAGCAGTTTCCAGGGCAGTAGAGAGACCCAGTACTTC.

This clonotype was seen at least ten times. CDR3 protein: CSARPDEVEQYF. The CDR3 DNA sequence: TGCAGTGCTCGCCCTGACGAAGTGGAGCAGTACTTC. The V gene is TRBV20-1, the J gene TRBJ2-7; D not certain. The CDR3 has 12 residues. CDR1 and CDR2 (germline): DFQATT, SNEGSKA (reference sequence). The V gene lost 5 bases and the J gene lost 7 bases, with 15 bases spanning the gap.

This clonotype was seen only a few times. This chain joins TRBV7-9 and TRBJ2-7; 7 nucleotides agree with TRBD2. Germline CDR1 and CDR2: SEHNR and FQNEAQ (reference sequence). With V trimmed by 5 bases and J by 7 bases, 17 bases remained unmatched. The CDR3 runs 16 residues. Here the CDR3 reads CASSPGVVAGAGEQYF. CDR3 sequence (DNA): TGTGCCAGCAGCCCGGGGGTGGTAGCGGGCGCGGGGGAGCAGTACTTC.

This clonotype has at least ten counts. This sequence joins TRBV7-2 and TRBJ1-4, with D tentatively TRBD1 (5 bases). Germline V gene data show CDR1 as SGHTA and CDR2 as FQGNSA. V gave up 3 bases and J gave up 2 bases, with 7 bases separating them. The CDR3 covers 14 residues. The CDR3 reads CASSFGATNEKLFF. CDR3 DNA sequence: TGTGCCAGCAGCTTTGGGGCCACTAATGAAAAACTGTTTTTT. Supplemented by reference TRBV7-2 and TRBJ1-4, the full variable domain reads GAGVSQSPSNKVTEKGKDVELRCDPISGHTALYWYRQSLGQGLEFLIYFQGNSAPDKSGLPSDRFSAERTGGSVSTLTIQRTQQEDSAVYLCASSFGATNEKLFFGSGTQLSVL.

In this sample, this clonotype turned up many times. The V call is TRBV5-1, the J call TRBJ1-6, with 7 bases identical to TRBD1. Germline values: CDR1 SGHRS, CDR2 YFSETQ. This CDR3 comprises 17 residues. The J segment lost 0 bases and the V segment lost 5 bases, leaving 8 bases of the junction unmatched. The CDR3 region has the DNA TGCGCCAGCAGGATGGGACAGAATGACTCCTATAATTCACCCCTCCACTTT. It translates to CASRMGQNDSYNSPLHF. Based on the CDR3 plus reference TRBV5-1 and TRBJ1-6, the full variable domain is KAGVTQTPRYLIKTRGQQVTLSCSPISGHRSVSWYQQTPGQGLQFLFEYFSETQRNKGNFPGRFSGRQFSNSRSEMNVSTLELGDSALYLCASRMGQNDSYNSPLHFGNGTRLTVT.

The table lists this clonotype with a few counts. The chain uses TRBV6-5 and TRBJ2-3, with 7 bases fitting TRBD1. The CDR3 runs to 15 residues. V lost 5 bases to trimming and J lost 1 base; unmatched junction nucleotides: 6. Germline values: CDR1 MNHEY, CDR2 SVGAGI. The CDR3 here is CASSHGQARTDTQYF. CDR3 bases: TGTGCCAGCAGTCACGGACAGGCCCGCACAGATACGCAGTATTTT.

This clonotype was seen at least ten times. The chain combines TRBV4-3 with TRBJ1-6; D is undetermined. This CDR3 spans 16 amino acids. Germline-derived CDR1 and CDR2 are LGHNA and YSLEER. V was clipped by 0 bases and J by 4 bases, with 10 bases between them. DNA for the CDR3: TGCGCCAGCAGCCAAGATCGCGACCCTTATAATTCACCCCTCCACTTT. Its protein is CASSQDRDPYNSPLHF.